This T cell receptor beta chain was documented in a study of technical replicates of blood from a handful of donors. Profiled with immunoSEQ multiplex PCR; TCRdb holds only in-frame clones, not every one. Of about 75,000 clones listed, around 97% are singletons. With V trimmed by 3 bases and J by 5 bases, 3 bases remained unmatched. CDR3 length: 15 residues. Germline V gene lookup returns CDR1 MNHNS and CDR2 SASEGT. This sequence was found in a human donor in good health. The chain carries TRBV6-1 and TRBJ2-1; TRBD2 matches 11 bases. Sequenced material: T cells isolated from PBMCs. The CDR3 DNA sequence: TGTGCCAGCAGTGACGTAGCGGGAGGGCACAATGAGCAGTTCTTC. Its protein is CASSDVAGGHNEQFF.